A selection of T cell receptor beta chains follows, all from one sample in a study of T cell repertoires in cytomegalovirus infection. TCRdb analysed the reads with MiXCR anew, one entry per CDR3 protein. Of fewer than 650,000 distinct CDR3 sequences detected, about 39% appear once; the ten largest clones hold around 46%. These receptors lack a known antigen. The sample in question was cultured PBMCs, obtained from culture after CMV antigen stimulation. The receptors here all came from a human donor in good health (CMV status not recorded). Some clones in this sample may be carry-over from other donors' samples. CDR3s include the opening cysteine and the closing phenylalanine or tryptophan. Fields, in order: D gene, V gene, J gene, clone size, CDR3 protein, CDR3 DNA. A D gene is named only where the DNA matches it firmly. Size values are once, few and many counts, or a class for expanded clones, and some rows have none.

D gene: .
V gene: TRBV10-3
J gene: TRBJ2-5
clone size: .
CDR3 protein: CAISEGRTETQYF
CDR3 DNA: TGTGCCATCAGTGAGGGGCGGACCGAGACCCAGTACTTC

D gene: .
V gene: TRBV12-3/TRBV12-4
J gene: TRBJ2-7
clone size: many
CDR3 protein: CASRHRGHGYEQYF
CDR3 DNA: TGTGCCAGCAGGCACAGAGGCCACGGCTACGAGCAGTACTTC

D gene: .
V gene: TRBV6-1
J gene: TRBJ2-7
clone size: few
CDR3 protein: CASSENLLPPYEQYF
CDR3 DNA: TGTGCCAGCAGTGAAAACCTACTACCCCCCTACGAGCAGTACTTC

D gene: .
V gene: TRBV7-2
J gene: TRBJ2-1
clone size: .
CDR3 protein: CASSPSLTYNEQFF
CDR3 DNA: TGTGCCAGCAGCCCTTCCTTAACCTACAATGAGCAGTTCTTC

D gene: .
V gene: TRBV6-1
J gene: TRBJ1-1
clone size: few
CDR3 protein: CASSYIRRTKAFF
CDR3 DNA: TGTGCCAGCAGCTATATTCGACGGACGAAAGCTTTCTTT

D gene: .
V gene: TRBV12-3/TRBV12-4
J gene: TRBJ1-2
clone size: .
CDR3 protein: CASSLTGFGYGYTF
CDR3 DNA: TGTGCCAGCAGTTTGACGGGTTTTGGCTATGGCTACACCTTC

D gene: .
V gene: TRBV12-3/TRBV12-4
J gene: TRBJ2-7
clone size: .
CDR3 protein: CASSLVYPSSYEQYF
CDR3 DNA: TGTGCCAGCAGTTTAGTTTACCCGAGCTCCTACGAGCAGTACTTC

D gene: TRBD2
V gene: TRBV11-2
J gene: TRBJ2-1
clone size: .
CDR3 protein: CASSSRTGAGGGYNEQFF
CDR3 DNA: TGTGCCAGCAGCTCGCGAACGGGGGCCGGGGGGGGATACAATGAGCAGTTCTTC

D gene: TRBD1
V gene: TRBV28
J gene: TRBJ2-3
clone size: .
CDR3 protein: CASSLFQGATDTQYF
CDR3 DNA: TGTGCCAGCAGTTTATTTCAGGGGGCCACAGATACGCAGTATTTT

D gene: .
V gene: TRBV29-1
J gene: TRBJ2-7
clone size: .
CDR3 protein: CSVEDEGYEQYF
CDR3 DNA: TGCAGCGTTGAAGATGAGGGCTACGAGCAGTACTTC

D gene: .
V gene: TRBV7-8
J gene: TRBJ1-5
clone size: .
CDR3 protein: CASSLISVVRGRNQPQHF
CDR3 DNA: TGTGCCAGCAGCTTAATTTCAGTAGTACGGGGTCGCAATCAGCCCCAGCATTTT

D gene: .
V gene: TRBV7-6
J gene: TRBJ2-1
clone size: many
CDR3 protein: CASSLERGRGSPDEQFF
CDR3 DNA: TGTGCCAGCAGCTTAGAGAGGGGCCGAGGAAGCCCCGATGAGCAGTTCTTC

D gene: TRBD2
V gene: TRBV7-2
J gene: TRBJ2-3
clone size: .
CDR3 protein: CASSFTSGSWYTQYF
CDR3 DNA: TGTGCCAGCAGCTTTACTAGCGGGAGCTGGTATACGCAGTATTTT

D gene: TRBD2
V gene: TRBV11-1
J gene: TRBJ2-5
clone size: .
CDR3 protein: CASSPNPGTRGETQYF
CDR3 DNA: TGTGCCAGCAGCCCGAACCCCGGGACTAGGGGAGAGACCCAGTACTTC

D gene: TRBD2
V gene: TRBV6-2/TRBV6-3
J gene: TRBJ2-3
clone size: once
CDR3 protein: CASSLIPGLVTDTQYF
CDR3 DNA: TGTGCCAGCAGTCTTATTCCGGGACTAGTCACAGATACGCAGTATTTT

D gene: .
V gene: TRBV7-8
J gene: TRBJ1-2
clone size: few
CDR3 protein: CASSLGSIAYGYTF
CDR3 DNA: TGTGCCAGCAGCTTAGGTTCCATTGCCTATGGCTACACCTTC

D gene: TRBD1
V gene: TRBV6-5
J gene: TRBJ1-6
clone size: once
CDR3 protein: CASSYAGQFNSPLHF
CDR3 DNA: TGTGCCAGCAGTTACGCGGGACAGTTTAATTCACCCCTCCACTTT

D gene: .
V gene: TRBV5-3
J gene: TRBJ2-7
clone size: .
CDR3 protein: CASSLGTSPSSYEQYF
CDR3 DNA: TGTGCCAGCAGCTTGGGGACCTCACCCAGCTCCTACGAGCAGTACTTC

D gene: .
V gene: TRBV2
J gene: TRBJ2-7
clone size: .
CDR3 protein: CASLDRPALEQYF
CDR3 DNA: TGTGCCAGCCTTGACAGACCAGCCCTAGAGCAGTACTTC

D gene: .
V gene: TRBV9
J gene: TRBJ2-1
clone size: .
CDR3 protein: CASSVAVGRAEQFF
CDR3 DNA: TGTGCCAGCAGCGTAGCGGTAGGGCGGGCTGAGCAGTTCTTC

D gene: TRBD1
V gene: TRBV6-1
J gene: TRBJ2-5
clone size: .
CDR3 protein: CASSLTGEETQYF
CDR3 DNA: TGTGCCAGCAGCCTGACAGGGGAAGAGACCCAGTACTTC

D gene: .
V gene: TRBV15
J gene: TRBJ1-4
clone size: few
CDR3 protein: CATSRDGPGLNEKLFF
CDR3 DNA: TGTGCCACCAGCAGAGATGGGCCAGGACTAAATGAAAAACTGTTTTTT

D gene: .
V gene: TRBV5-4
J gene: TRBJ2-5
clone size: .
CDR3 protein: CASSSTTDQETQYF
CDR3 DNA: TGTGCCAGCAGCTCGACGACAGATCAAGAGACCCAGTACTTC

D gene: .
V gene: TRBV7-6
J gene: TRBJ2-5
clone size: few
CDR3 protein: CASSLGPGPLETQYF
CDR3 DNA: TGTGCCAGCAGCTTAGGTCCCGGGCCCCTAGAGACCCAGTACTTC

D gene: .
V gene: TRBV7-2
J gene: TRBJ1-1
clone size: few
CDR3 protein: CASSLKQGYTEAFF
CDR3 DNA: TGTGCCAGCAGCTTGAAACAGGGTTACACTGAAGCTTTCTTT

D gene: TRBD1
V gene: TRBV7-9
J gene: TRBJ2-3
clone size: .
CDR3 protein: CASSPTGTGYEDTQYF
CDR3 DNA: TGTGCCAGCAGCCCAACCGGGACAGGGTATGAAGATACGCAGTATTTT

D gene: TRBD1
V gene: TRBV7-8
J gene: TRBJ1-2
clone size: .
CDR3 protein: CASGDRATSYYGYTF
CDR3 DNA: TGTGCCAGCGGGGACAGGGCCACTTCGTACTATGGCTACACCTTC

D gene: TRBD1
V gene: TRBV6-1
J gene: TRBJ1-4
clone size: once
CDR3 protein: CASSQNYRTGTAKLFF
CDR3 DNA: TGTGCCAGCAGTCAAAACTATCGGACAGGGACGGCAAAACTGTTTTTT

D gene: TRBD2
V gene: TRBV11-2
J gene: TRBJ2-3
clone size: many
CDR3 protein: CASSAGTSSTDTQYF
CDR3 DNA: TGTGCCAGCAGCGCCGGGACTAGCAGCACAGATACGCAGTATTTT

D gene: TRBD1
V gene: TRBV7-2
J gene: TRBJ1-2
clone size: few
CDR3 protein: CASSSLTGLYGYTF
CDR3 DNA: TGTGCCAGCAGCTCTCTGACAGGGCTGTATGGCTACACCTTC

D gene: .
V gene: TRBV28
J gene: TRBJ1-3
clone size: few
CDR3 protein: CASLDPYGQSSGNTIYF
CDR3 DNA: TGTGCCAGCCTCGACCCTTATGGACAGAGCTCTGGAAACACCATATATTTT

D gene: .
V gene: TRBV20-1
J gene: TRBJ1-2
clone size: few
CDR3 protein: CSARGGSDGYTF
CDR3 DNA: TGCAGCGCACGAGGAGGGTCGGATGGCTACACCTTC

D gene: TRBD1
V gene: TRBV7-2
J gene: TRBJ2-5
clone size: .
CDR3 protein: CASSSTGESLETQYF
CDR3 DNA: TGTGCCAGCAGCTCGACAGGGGAGTCGTTGGAGACCCAGTACTTC

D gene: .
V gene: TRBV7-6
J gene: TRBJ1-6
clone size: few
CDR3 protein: CASSLRDPPLHF
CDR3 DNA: TGTGCCAGCAGCTTAAGGGACCCACCCCTCCACTTT

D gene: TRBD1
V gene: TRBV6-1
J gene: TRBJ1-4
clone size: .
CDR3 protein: CASSALSQGGGEKLFF
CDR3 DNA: TGTGCCAGCAGTGCCCTTTCACAGGGGGGAGGCGAAAAACTGTTTTTT

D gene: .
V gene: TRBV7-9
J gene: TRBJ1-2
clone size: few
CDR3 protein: CASSLEISYGYTF
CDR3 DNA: TGTGCCAGCAGCTTAGAGATCAGCTATGGCTACACCTTC

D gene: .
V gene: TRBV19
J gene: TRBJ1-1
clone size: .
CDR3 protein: CASSNQIMNTEAFF
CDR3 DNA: TGTGCCAGTAGTAACCAGATAATGAACACTGAAGCTTTCTTT

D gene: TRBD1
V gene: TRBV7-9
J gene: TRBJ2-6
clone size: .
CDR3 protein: CASRLGTGGSGANVLTF
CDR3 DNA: TGTGCCAGCAGACTCGGGACAGGGGGCTCTGGGGCCAACGTCCTGACTTTC

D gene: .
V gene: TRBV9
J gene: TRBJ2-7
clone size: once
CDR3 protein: CASSVVANTYEQYF
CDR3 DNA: TGTGCCAGCAGCGTAGTTGCAAACACCTACGAGCAGTACTTC

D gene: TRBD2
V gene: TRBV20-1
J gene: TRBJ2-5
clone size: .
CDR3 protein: CSARGGQETQYF
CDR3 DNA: TGCAGTGCGCGGGGGGGTCAAGAGACCCAGTACTTC

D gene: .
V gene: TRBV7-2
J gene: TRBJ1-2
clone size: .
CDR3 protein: CASSRERQFAYGYTF
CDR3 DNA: TGTGCCAGCAGCCGCGAACGACAGTTCGCCTATGGCTACACCTTC

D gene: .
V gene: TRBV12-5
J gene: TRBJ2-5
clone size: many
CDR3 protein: CASGRALQETQYF
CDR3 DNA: TGTGCTAGTGGACGGGCCCTCCAAGAGACCCAGTACTTC

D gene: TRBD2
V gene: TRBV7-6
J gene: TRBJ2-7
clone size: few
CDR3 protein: CASSLAVSGGYEQYF
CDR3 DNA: TGTGCCAGCAGCTTAGCGGTTAGCGGGGGGTACGAGCAGTACTTC

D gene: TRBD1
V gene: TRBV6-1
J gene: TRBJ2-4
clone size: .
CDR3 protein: CATQLTGDKNIQYF
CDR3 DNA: TGTGCCACCCAACTGACAGGGGACAAAAACATTCAGTACTTC

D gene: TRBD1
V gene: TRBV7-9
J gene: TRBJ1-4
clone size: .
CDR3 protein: CASSLGTDNEKLFF
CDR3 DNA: TGTGCCAGCAGCTTGGGGACAGATAATGAAAAACTGTTTTTT

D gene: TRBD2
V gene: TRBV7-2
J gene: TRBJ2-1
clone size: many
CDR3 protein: CASSLGGGALNEQFF
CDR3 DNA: TGTGCCAGCAGCTTAGGCGGGGGGGCGTTGAATGAGCAGTTCTTC

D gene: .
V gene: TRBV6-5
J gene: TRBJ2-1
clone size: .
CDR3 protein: CAIGTSWYNEQFF
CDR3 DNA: TGTGCCATCGGGACTTCCTGGTACAATGAGCAGTTCTTC

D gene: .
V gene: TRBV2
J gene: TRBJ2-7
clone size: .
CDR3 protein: CASMSGQAYEQYF
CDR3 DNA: TGTGCCAGCATGTCTGGACAAGCCTACGAGCAGTACTTC

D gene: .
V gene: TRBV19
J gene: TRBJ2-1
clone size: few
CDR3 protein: CASSILRGYEQFF
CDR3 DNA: TGTGCCAGTAGTATCCTCCGGGGGTATGAGCAGTTCTTC

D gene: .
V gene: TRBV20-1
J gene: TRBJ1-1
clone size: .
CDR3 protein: CSAQQVGIAEAFF
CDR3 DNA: TGCAGTGCCCAACAGGTTGGGATCGCTGAAGCTTTCTTT